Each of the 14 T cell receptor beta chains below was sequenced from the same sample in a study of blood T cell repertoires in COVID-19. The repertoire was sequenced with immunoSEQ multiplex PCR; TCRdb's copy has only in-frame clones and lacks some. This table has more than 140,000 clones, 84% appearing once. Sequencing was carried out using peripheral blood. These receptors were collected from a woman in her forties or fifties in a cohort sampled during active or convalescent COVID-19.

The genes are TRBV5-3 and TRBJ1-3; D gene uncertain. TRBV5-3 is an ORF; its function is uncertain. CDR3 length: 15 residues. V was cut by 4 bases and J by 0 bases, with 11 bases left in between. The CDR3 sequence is CARSPYRSSGNTIYF. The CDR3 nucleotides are TGTGCCAGAAGCCCCTACCGGAGCTCTGGAAACACCATATATTTT.

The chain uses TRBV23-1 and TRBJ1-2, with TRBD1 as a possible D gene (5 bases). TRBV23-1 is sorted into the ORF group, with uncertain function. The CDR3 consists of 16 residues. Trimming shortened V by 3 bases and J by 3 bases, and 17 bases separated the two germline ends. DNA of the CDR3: TGCGCCAGCAGTCAGATCGGGGGGAGGAAAGACTATGGCTACACCTTC. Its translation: CASSQIGGRKDYGYTF.

CDR3: CAWSGGTDYNSPLHF. In nucleotides, the CDR3 is TGTGCCTGGAGTGGGGGGACTGATTATAATTCACCCCTCCACTTT. This rearrangement joins TRBV30 to TRBJ1-6, with TRBD1 as a possible D gene (5 bases). The CDR3 is made up of 15 amino acids. Trimming removed 1 base from V and 4 bases from J, with 11 bases in between. CDR1 is GTSNPN, CDR2 SVGIG, per germline (reference sequence). The full variable domain, with the rest looked up from reference TRBV30 and TRBJ1-6, is SQTIHQWPATLVQPVGSPLSLECTVEGTSNPNLYWYRQAAGRGLQLLFYSVGIGQISSEVPQNLSASRPQDRQFILSSKKLLLSDSGFYLCAWSGGTDYNSPLHFGNGTRLTVT.

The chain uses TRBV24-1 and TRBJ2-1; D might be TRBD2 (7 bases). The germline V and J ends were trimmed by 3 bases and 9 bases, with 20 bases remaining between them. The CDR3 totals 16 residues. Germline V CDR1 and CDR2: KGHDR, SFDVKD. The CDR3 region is CATSDPEGGASGEQFF. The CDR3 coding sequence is TGTGCCACCAGTGATCCTGAGGGGGGGGCCTCGGGTGAGCAGTTCTTC.

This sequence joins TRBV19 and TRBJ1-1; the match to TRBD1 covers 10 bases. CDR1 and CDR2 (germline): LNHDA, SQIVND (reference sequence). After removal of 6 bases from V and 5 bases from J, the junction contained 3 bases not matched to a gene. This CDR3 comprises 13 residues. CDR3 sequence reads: CASSLDRGTEAFF. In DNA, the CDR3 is TGTGCCAGTAGCTTGGACAGGGGGACTGAAGCTTTCTTT.

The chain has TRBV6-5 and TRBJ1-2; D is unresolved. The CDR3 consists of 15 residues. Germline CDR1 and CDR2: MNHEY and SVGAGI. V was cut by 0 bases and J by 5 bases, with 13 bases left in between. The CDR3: CASSYSYGQPYGYTF. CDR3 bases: TGTGCCAGCAGTTACTCGTATGGCCAACCATATGGCTACACCTTC.

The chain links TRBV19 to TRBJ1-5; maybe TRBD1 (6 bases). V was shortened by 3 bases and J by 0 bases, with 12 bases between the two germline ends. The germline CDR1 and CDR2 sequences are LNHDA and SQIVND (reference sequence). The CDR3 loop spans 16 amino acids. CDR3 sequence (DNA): TGTGCCAGTAGTATGAAATGGGGGCGTAGCAATCAGCCCCAGCATTTT. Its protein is CASSMKWGRSNQPQHF.

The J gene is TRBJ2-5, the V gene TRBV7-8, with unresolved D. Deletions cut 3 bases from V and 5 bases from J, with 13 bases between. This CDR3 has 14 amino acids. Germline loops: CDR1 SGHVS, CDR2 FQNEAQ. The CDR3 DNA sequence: TGTGCCAGCAGCTTTCGACTGTTGCGGGAGACCCAGTACTTC. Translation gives CASSFRLLRETQYF.

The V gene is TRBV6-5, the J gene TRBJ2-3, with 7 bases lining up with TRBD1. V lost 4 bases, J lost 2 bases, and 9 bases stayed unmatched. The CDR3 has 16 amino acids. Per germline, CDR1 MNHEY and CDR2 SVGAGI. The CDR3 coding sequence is TGTGCCAGCAGTTCCCCTCCGGGACAGTCCACAGATACGCAGTATTTT. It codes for CASSSPPGQSTDTQYF.

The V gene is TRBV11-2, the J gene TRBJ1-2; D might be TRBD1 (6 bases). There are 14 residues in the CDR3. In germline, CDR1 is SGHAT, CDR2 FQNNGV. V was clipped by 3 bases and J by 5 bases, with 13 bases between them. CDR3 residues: CASSLALQGYGYTF. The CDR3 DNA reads TGTGCCAGCAGCTTGGCTCTACAGGGATATGGCTACACCTTC.

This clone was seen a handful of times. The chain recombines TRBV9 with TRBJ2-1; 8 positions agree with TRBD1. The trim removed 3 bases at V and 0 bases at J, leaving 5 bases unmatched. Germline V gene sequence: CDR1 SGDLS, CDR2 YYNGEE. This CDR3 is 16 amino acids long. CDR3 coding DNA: TGTGCCAGCAGCGCTGACGGACAGGGCTCCTACAATGAGCAGTTCTTC. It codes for CASSADGQGSYNEQFF.

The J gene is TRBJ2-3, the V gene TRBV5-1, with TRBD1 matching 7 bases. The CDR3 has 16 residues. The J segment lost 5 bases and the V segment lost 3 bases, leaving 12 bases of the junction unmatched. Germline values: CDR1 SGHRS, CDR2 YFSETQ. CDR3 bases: TGCGCCAGCAGCTCGAAAGACGGGACAGTAGGAGATACGCAGTATTTT. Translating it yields CASSSKDGTVGDTQYF.

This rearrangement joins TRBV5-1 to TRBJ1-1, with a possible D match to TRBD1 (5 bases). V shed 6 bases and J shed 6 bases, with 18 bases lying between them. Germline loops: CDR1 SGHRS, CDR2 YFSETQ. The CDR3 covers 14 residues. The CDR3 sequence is CASTRVGPRAEAFF. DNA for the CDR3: TGCGCCAGCACCCGTGTGGGGCCTAGAGCTGAAGCTTTCTTT.

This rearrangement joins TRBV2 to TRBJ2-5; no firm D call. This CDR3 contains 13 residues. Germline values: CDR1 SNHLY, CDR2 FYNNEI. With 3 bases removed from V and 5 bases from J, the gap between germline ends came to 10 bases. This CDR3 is CASSEVSRETQYF. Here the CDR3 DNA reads TGTGCCAGCAGTGAGGTTAGCCGGGAGACCCAGTACTTC.